A selection of T cell receptor beta chains follows, all from one sample in a study of cytomegalovirus exposure and HLA in healthy donors. Repertoires were generated with immunoSEQ multiplex PCR, while TCRdb's copy carries only in-frame clones and drops some. Of about 150,000 clones in the sample, approximately 81% were seen once. The sequenced material came from PBMCs. All receptors come from a man in his late teens or twenties in good health and CMV-seronegative. The CDR3 runs from the conserved cysteine through the conserved F or W. A D gene is named only where the DNA matches it firmly. Some rows mark clone size as missing; the rest say once, few, many or name a class of expanded clone.

V gene	clone size	CDR3 length	J gene	D gene	CDR3 DNA	CDR3 protein
TRBV9	few	16	TRBJ1-2	TRBD1	TGTGCCAGCAGCGTAGGAGGGGGCAGGATTAACTATGGCTACACCTTC	CASSVGGGRINYGYTF
TRBV6-1	-	15	TRBJ1-2	-	TGTGCCAGCAACCGAAATGAGGTAATCGCGGGTGGCTACACCTTC	CASNRNEVIAGGYTF
TRBV6-1	few	14	TRBJ2-7	TRBD2	TGTGCCAGTCCGCCGACTAGCGGGGTCTACGAGCAGTACTTC	CASPPTSGVYEQYF
TRBV6-1	few	15	TRBJ1-1	-	TGTGCCAGCAGTGAAGAGGAGGGAGGGATCACTGAAGCTTTCTTT	CASSEEEGGITEAFF
TRBV28	few	14	TRBJ1-2	TRBD1	TGTGCCAGCAGTCGACAGGGTTCTGGCTATGGCTACACCTTC	CASSRQGSGYGYTF
TRBV9	-	13	TRBJ1-2	-	TGTGCCAGCAGCGTAGGAGGAGACTATGGCTACACCTTC	CASSVGGDYGYTF
TRBV7-5	-	16	TRBJ1-1	-	TGTGTCAGAAGCTTAAGGGCGGCAGGGGGAGACACTGAAGCTTTCTTT	CVRSLRAAGGDTEAFF
TRBV7-9	-	14	TRBJ2-3	-	TGTGCCAGCAGCTTACGGGTTGAGGGAGATACGCAGTATTTT	CASSLRVEGDTQYF
TRBV6-6	-	16	TRBJ2-7	-	TGTGCCAGCAGTTATTGGCCGAAGACAGGAATCTACGAGCAGTACTTC	CASSYWPKTGIYEQYF
TRBV7-6	-	19	TRBJ2-6	TRBD1	TGTGCCAGCAGCCGACCGTACGGGACAGGCCTCTCTGGGGCCAACGTCCTGACTTTC	CASSRPYGTGLSGANVLTF
TRBV30	-	13	TRBJ1-6	TRBD1	TGTGCCTGGCAGACAGGGGGCGCGTCACCCCTCCACTTT	CAWQTGGASPLHF
TRBV19	once	16	TRBJ2-3	TRBD1	TGTGCCAGTAGTATCGGGGGGACAGGGGGGGCAGATACGCAGTATTTT	CASSIGGTGGADTQYF
TRBV7-7	-	15	TRBJ2-3	-	TGTGCCAGCAGCTTAGGGGGGGACCGCACAGATACGCAGTATTTT	CASSLGGDRTDTQYF
TRBV2	-	23	TRBJ1-1	-	TGTGCCAGCAGCGACGTCGGATCGGGGATGAGACATCCTTGGGGATCGGGGAACACTGAAGCTTTCTTT	CASSDVGSGMRHPWGSGNTEAFF
TRBV27	-	15	TRBJ1-1	-	TGTGCCAGCAGCCTCACGGCGGGAGGGAACACTGAAGCTTTCTTT	CASSLTAGGNTEAFF
TRBV18	few	13	TRBJ1-2	-	TGTGCCAGCTCACTCGCGGGGGCCTATGGCTACACCTTC	CASSLAGAYGYTF
TRBV9	-	17	TRBJ2-1	TRBD2	TGTGCCAGCAGCCACCTGGGGAGCGGGAGGGCCTACAATGAGCAGTTCTTC	CASSHLGSGRAYNEQFF
TRBV6-5	-	13	TRBJ2-1	TRBD2	TGTGCCAGCAGTTACTCGGGGAGGGATGAGCAGTTCTTC	CASSYSGRDEQFF
TRBV7-9	-	16	TRBJ2-7	TRBD2	TGTGCCAGCAGCTTATCCGGACTAGCGGGAGTTAAGGAGCAGTACTTC	CASSLSGLAGVKEQYF
TRBV5-8	-	13	TRBJ1-5	-	TGTGCCAGCAGCCCGGAGAACAATCAGCCCCAGCATTTT	CASSPENNQPQHF
TRBV5-1	-	16	TRBJ2-7	TRBD1	TGCGCCAGCAGGCGGAACGGACAGGCCCTCGATTACGAGCAGTACTTC	CASRRNGQALDYEQYF
TRBV28	once	11	TRBJ2-7	-	TGTGCCAGCAGTTTTTCAGCGGTGCAGTACTTC	CASSFSAVQYF
TRBV10-1	once	15	TRBJ2-7	-	TGCGCCAGCAGTGCAAACGGACAGCACTACTACGAGCAGTACTTC	CASSANGQHYYEQYF
TRBV5-1	few	14	TRBJ2-7	TRBD1	TGCGCCAGCAGCGGAATAGAGACAGGGAACGAGCAGTACTTC	CASSGIETGNEQYF
TRBV25-1	-	13	TRBJ2-1	TRBD2	TGTGCCAGCAGTGACTTAGCGGGTTTCAAGCAGTTCTTC	CASSDLAGFKQFF
TRBV27	-	14	TRBJ2-7	-	TGTGCCAGCAGTTTGGCTAGCGATTACTACGAGCAGTACTTC	CASSLASDYYEQYF
TRBV7-9	-	14	TRBJ1-5	-	TGTGCCAGCAGCCCGACAGACAGCAATCAGCCCCAGCATTTT	CASSPTDSNQPQHF
TRBV4-1	-	17	TRBJ2-7	TRBD2	TGCGCCAGCAGCCAAGATCGGACTAGCGGGAGTGGATACGAGCAGTACTTC	CASSQDRTSGSGYEQYF
TRBV7-9	-	15	TRBJ2-5	-	TGTGCCAGCAGCTTAGGCAACGGCGGTCAAGAGACCCAGTACTTC	CASSLGNGGQETQYF
TRBV28	-	16	TRBJ1-2	-	TGTGCCAGCAGCTTGTTACGCGGGGGCAGTAACTATGGCTACACCTTC	CASSLLRGGSNYGYTF
TRBV5-1	once	16	TRBJ1-3	-	TGCGCCAGCAGCTTGTCGGCGGGGAGCTCTGGAAACACCATATATTTT	CASSLSAGSSGNTIYF
TRBV6-5	-	14	TRBJ2-7	-	TGTGCCAGCAGTTACACGGACTCCAGCTACGAGCAGTACTTC	CASSYTDSSYEQYF
TRBV19	-	15	TRBJ2-2	-	TGTGCCAGCAGAGACATCAGGGATAGGGGCGGGGAGCTGTTTTTT	CASRDIRDRGGELFF
TRBV19	once	17	TRBJ2-2	-	TGTGCCAGTAGTCCCCGCCGGGACACTAAAGTGACCGGGGAGCTGTTTTTT	CASSPRRDTKVTGELFF
TRBV6-1	-	13	TRBJ2-7	-	TGTGCCAGCACCCTCACAGGGAGTGACGAGCAGTACTTC	CASTLTGSDEQYF
TRBV28	-	11	TRBJ2-7	-	TGTGCCAGCAGTCCCACAGGCGAGCAGTACTTC	CASSPTGEQYF
TRBV7-9	-	15	TRBJ2-1	TRBD1	TGTGCCAGCAGCCCCGGACAGGGCTACTACAATGAGCAGTTCTTC	CASSPGQGYYNEQFF
TRBV5-1	few	16	TRBJ2-3	TRBD2	TGCGCCAGCAGCTTGGCCGGACTAGCGGGAGGGTATACGCAGTATTTT	CASSLAGLAGGYTQYF